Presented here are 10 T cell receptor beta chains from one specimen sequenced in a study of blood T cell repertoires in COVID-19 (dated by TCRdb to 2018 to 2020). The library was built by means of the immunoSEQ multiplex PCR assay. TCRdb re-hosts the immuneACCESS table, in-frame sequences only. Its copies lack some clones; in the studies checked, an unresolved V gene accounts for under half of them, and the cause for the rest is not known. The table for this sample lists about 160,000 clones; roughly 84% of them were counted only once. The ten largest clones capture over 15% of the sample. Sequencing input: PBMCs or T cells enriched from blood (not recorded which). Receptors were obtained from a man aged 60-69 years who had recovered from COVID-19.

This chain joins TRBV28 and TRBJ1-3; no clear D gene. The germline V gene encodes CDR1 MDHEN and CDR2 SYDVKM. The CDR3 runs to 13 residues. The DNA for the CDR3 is TGTGTCGCTGAGGGAATAGGCGGAAACACCATATATTTT. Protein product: CVAEGIGGNTIYF.

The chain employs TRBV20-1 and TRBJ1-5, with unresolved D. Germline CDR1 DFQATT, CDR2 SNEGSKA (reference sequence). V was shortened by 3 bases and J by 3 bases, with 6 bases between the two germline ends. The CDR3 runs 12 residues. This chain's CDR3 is CSASPHNQPQHF. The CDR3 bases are TGCAGTGCTAGTCCCCACAATCAGCCCCAGCATTTT.

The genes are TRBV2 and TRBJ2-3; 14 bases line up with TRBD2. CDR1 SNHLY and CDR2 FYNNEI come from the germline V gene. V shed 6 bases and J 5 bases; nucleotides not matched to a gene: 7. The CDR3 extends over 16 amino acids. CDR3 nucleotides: TGTGCCAGCAGGAAAGGGACTAGCGGGAGTTTAGATACGCAGTATTTT. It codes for CASRKGTSGSLDTQYF.

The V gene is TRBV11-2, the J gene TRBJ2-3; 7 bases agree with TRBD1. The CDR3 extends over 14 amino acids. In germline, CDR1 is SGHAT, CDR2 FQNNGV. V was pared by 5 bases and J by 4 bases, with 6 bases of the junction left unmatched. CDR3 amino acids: CASSKQGFADTQYF. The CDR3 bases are TGTGCCAGCAGCAAACAGGGGTTTGCAGATACGCAGTATTTT.

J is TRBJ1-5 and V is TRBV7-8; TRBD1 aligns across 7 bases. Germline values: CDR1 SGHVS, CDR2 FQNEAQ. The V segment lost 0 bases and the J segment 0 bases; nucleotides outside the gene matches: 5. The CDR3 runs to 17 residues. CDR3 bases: TGTGCCAGCAGCTTAGCGGCCAGGGGGGATAGCAATCAGCCCCAGCATTTT. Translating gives CASSLAARGDSNQPQHF.

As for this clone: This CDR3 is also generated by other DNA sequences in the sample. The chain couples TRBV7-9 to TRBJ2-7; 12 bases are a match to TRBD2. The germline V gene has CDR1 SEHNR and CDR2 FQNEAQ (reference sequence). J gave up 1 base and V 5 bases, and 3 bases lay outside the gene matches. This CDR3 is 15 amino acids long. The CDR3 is CASSQTSGGSYEQYF. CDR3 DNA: TGTGCCAGCAGCCAGACTAGCGGGGGATCCTACGAGCAGTACTTC.

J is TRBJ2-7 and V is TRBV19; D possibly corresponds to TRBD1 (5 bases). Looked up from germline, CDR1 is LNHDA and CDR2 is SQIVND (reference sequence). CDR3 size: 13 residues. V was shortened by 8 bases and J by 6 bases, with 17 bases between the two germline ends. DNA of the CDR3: TGTGCCAGTGGATACTTTCAGGGCGGCGAGCAGTACTTC. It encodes CASGYFQGGEQYF.

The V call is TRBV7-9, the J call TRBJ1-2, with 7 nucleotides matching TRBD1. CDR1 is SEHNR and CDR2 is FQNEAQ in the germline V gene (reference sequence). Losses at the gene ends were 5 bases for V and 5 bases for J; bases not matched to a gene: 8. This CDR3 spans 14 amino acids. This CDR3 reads CASSPRQGGYGYTF. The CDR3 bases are TGTGCCAGCAGCCCCCGACAGGGCGGATATGGCTACACCTTC.

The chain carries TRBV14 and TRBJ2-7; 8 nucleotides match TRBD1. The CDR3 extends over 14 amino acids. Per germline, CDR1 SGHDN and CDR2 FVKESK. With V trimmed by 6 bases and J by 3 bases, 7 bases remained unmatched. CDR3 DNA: TGTGCCAGCAGTCCTAGACAGGGGTACTACGAGCAGTACTTC. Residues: CASSPRQGYYEQYF. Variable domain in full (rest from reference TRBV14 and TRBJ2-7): EAGVTQFPSHSVIEKGQTVTLRCDPISGHDNLYWYRRVMGKEIKFLLHFVKESKQDESGMPNNRFLAERTGGTYSTLKVQPAELEDSGVYFCASSPRQGYYEQYFGPGTRLTVT.

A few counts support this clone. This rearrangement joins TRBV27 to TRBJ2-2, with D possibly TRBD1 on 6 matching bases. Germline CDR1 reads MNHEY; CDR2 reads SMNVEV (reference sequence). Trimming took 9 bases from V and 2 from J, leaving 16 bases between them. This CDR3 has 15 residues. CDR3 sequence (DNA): TGTGCCAGTAGGAACGGACAGATAAACACCGGGGAGCTGTTTTTT. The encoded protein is CASRNGQINTGELFF.